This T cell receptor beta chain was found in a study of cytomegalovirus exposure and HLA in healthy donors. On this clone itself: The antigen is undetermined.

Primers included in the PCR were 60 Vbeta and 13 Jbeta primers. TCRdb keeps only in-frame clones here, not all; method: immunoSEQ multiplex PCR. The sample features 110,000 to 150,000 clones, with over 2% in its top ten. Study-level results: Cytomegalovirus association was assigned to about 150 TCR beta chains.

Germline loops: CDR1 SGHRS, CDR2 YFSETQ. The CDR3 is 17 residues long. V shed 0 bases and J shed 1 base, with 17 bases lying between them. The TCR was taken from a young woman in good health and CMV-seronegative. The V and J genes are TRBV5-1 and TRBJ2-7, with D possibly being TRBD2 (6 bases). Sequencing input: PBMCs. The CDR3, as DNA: TGCGCCAGCAGCTTGGGTGTATCCCTAGCGACGTCCTACGAGCAGTACTTC. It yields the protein CASSLGVSLATSYEQYF.